Listed here are 30 T cell receptor beta chains from one sample, sequenced in a study of blood T cell repertoires in COVID-19 (dated by TCRdb to 2018 to 2020). The receptor library was made with the immunoSEQ multiplex PCR assay. Here the immuneACCESS table is served through TCRdb, limited to in-frame sequences with V and J called. Missing clones are a known gap in these copies; in checked studies unresolved V genes cover under half, and the rest lacks a known reason. The sample table lists roughly 76,000 clones, approximately 90% of them with a count of one. The top ten clonotypes cover roughly 1.2% of the sample. The sample taken for sequencing was PBMCs or T cells enriched from blood (not recorded which). The receptors were sampled from a woman in her 50s with acute COVID-19.

The J gene is TRBJ1-2, the V gene TRBV2, with D unclear. Looked up from germline, CDR1 is SNHLY and CDR2 is FYNNEI. Trimming took off 4 bases at V and 8 bases at J, with 20 bases between the two ends. The CDR3 is made up of 15 amino acids. This CDR3 reads CASSGWIDREGGYTF. The CDR3 DNA is TGTGCCAGCAGTGGGTGGATAGACCGTGAGGGCGGCTACACCTTC.

The gene calls are TRBV19 and TRBJ2-7, with D perhaps matching TRBD1 (6 bases). V gave up 6 bases and J gave up 6 bases, with 9 bases separating them. CDR3 length: 11 residues. Germline assignment: CDR1 LNHDA and CDR2 SQIVND (reference sequence). CDR3 sequence reads: CASSRGSEQYF. The CDR3 DNA is TGTGCCAGTAGCAGGGGAAGCGAGCAGTACTTC.

The chain couples TRBV28 to TRBJ1-2; D is possibly TRBD1 (6 bases). Trimming shortened V by 4 bases and J by 2 bases, and 8 bases separated the two germline ends. Germline CDR1 reads MDHEN; CDR2 reads SYDVKM. This CDR3 spans 13 amino acids. CDR3 DNA sequence: TGTGCCAGCAGTTGGGGGGGCAACTATGGCTACACCTTC. Its protein is CASSWGGNYGYTF.

In DNA form, the CDR3 reads TGTGCCAGCAGCTTTCAAGCGGGAGGATTATACAATGAGCAGTTCTTC. Translation gives CASSFQAGGLYNEQFF. This chain uses TRBV7-2 with TRBJ2-1, with 9 nucleotides matching TRBD2. CDR3 length: 16 residues. From germline, CDR1 is SGHTA and CDR2 FQGNSA. Trimming took 3 bases from V and 4 from J; bases not matched to a gene: 7. The full variable domain, its missing parts supplied by reference TRBV7-2 and TRBJ2-1, is GAGVSQSPSNKVTEKGKDVELRCDPISGHTALYWYRQSLGQGLEFLIYFQGNSAPDKSGLPSDRFSAERTGGSVSTLTIQRTQQEDSAVYLCASSFQAGGLYNEQFFGPGTRLTVL.

The genes are TRBV6-6 and TRBJ2-1; TRBD1 matches at 7 bases. CDR1 MNHNY and CDR2 SVGAGI come from the germline V gene (reference sequence). The CDR3 has 13 residues. The J segment lost 8 bases and the V segment lost 2 bases, leaving 3 bases of the junction unmatched. The CDR3 protein is CASSYDTGDEQFF. The CDR3 DNA follows: TGTGCCAGCAGTTACGACACAGGGGATGAGCAGTTCTTC.

V usage is TRBV5-1 and J usage is TRBJ2-7; a weak D match, TRBD1 (6 bases). Germline-derived CDR1 and CDR2 are SGHRS and YFSETQ. Trimming stripped 4 bases from V and 3 bases from J, with 8 bases between. The CDR3 runs to 12 residues. The CDR3 nucleotides read TGCGCCAGCAGCGGGGACAACTACGAGCAGTACTTC. This sequence encodes CASSGDNYEQYF. Together with reference TRBV5-1 and TRBJ2-7, the CDR3 gives the full variable domain: KAGVTQTPRYLIKTRGQQVTLSCSPISGHRSVSWYQQTPGQGLQFLFEYFSETQRNKGNFPGRFSGRQFSNSRSEMNVSTLELGDSALYLCASSGDNYEQYFGPGTRLTVT.

This chain joins TRBV19 and TRBJ1-1, with D perhaps matching TRBD1 (6 bases). Germline V CDR1 and CDR2: LNHDA, SQIVND (reference sequence). V lost 3 bases and J 3 bases, leaving 8 bases between the germline ends. This CDR3 has 13 amino acids. The CDR3 protein is CASSIGQYTEAFF. CDR3 coding DNA: TGTGCCAGTAGTATCGGACAGTACACTGAAGCTTTCTTT. The complete variable domain, with remaining parts taken from reference TRBV19 and TRBJ1-1, reads DGGITQSPKYLFRKEGQNVTLSCEQNLNHDAMYWYRQDPGQGLRLIYYSQIVNDFQKGDIAEGYSVSREKKESFPLTVTSAQKNPTAFYLCASSIGQYTEAFFGQGTRLTVV.

J is TRBJ2-2 and V is TRBV9; no clear D. Germline V gene lookup returns CDR1 SGDLS and CDR2 YYNGEE. Trimming pared 4 bases from V and 5 bases from J, leaving 6 bases between. This CDR3 spans 12 amino acids. The CDR3 sequence: CASSTRTGELFF. The CDR3 DNA reads TGTGCCAGCAGCACGCGAACCGGGGAGCTGTTTTTT.

The chain uses TRBV7-9 and TRBJ2-7, with TRBD1 identical over 7 bases. Germline lookup yields CDR1 SEHNR and CDR2 FQNEAQ (reference sequence). Losses at the gene ends were 2 bases for V and 3 bases for J; bases not matched to a gene: 4. CDR3 length: 14 residues. This CDR3 is CASSLRDRDYEQYF. The CDR3 bases are TGTGCCAGCAGCTTACGGGACAGAGACTACGAGCAGTACTTC.

This clone has only one observation. The chain links TRBV5-4 to TRBJ1-1, with 12 bases lining up with TRBD1. The CDR3 spans 16 residues. Germline CDR1 reads SGHNT; CDR2 reads YYREEE (reference sequence). J was trimmed by 5 bases and V by 3 bases; bases with no gene match: 8. The CDR3 DNA reads TGTGCCAGCAGCTACGGGACAGGGGGCGCGGTGACTGAAGCTTTCTTT. Its translation is CASSYGTGGAVTEAFF.

This clone has just one count. The rearrangement uses TRBV4-3 and TRBJ2-1; D is perhaps TRBD1 (6 bases). CDR3 length: 16 residues. CDR1 is LGHNA and CDR2 is YSLEER in the germline V gene. The V end was cut by 1 base, the J end by 2 bases, with 12 bases between. Written as DNA, the CDR3 is TGCGCCAGCAGCCAAGTGCAGGGGTCACCCTACAATGAGCAGTTCTTC. This encodes CASSQVQGSPYNEQFF.

The rearrangement links TRBV12-3 or TRBV12-4 to TRBJ1-2, with D unclear. The CDR3 loop spans 12 amino acids. V lost 6 bases and J 8 bases, leaving 13 bases between the germline ends. The CDR3: CASSPDSFGYTF. The CDR3, as DNA: TGTGCCAGCAGCCCGGATAGCTTCGGCTACACCTTC.

This chain connects TRBV28 to TRBJ2-7; maybe TRBD2 (6 bases). CDR3 size: 13 residues. V lost 2 bases to trimming and J lost 4 bases, with 9 bases between them. Looked up from germline, CDR1 is MDHEN and CDR2 is SYDVKM. CDR3 amino acids: CASSLSGGYEQYF. CDR3 sequence (DNA): TGTGCCAGCAGTTTAAGTGGGGGGTACGAGCAGTACTTC.

The table lists this clone with a few counts. V and J are TRBV6-5 and TRBJ1-1; D is unclear. CDR1 is MNHEY, CDR2 SVGAGI, per germline. This CDR3 has 14 residues. Trimming left V 5 bases short and J 0 bases short, with 10 bases between. The CDR3 region has the DNA TGTGCCAGCAGTCTGGGCCGTATGAACACTGAAGCTTTCTTT. The encoded protein is CASSLGRMNTEAFF.

The rearrangement uses TRBV30 and TRBJ1-3; tentatively, D is TRBD1 (5 bases). Per germline, CDR1 GTSNPN and CDR2 SVGIG (reference sequence). This CDR3 has 17 residues. The germline V and J ends were trimmed by 1 base and 0 bases, with 16 bases remaining between them. CDR3 DNA sequence: TGTGCCTGGAGTGACCTCGTAGCAGGGTCCTCTGGAAACACCATATATTTT. This translates into CAWSDLVAGSSGNTIYF.

This chain connects TRBV11-2 to TRBJ2-7; the match to TRBD2 covers 10 bases. The CDR3 is made up of 15 amino acids. J lost 4 bases, V lost 1 base, and 4 bases had no gene match. Germline loops: CDR1 SGHAT, CDR2 FQNNGV. The CDR3 is CASSLGLAGVYEQYF. CDR3 nucleotide sequence: TGTGCCAGCAGCTTAGGGCTAGCGGGAGTTTACGAGCAGTACTTC. Full variable domain (rest looked up from reference TRBV11-2 and TRBJ2-7): EAGVAQSPRYKIIEKRQSVAFWCNPISGHATLYWYQQILGQGPKLLIQFQNNGVVDDSQLPKDRFSAERLKGVDSTLKIQPAKLEDSAVYLCASSLGLAGVYEQYFGPGTRLTVT.

The chain links TRBV3-1 (or the pseudogene TRBV3-2) to TRBJ1-4, with a possible D match to TRBD1 (5 bases). There are 14 residues in the CDR3. Trimming left V 4 bases short and J 1 base short, with 7 bases between. Germline CDR1 LGHDT, CDR2 YNNKEL (reference sequence). DNA of the CDR3: TGTGCCAGCAGCCGACAGCTAACTAATGAAAAACTGTTTTTT. This sequence encodes CASSRQLTNEKLFF.

The rearrangement joins TRBV5-6 to TRBJ2-2; TRBD2 might be the D (6 bases). The CDR3 has 18 residues. V was shortened by 3 bases and J by 0 bases, with 18 bases between the two germline ends. CDR1 SGHDT and CDR2 YYEEEE come from the germline V gene. The CDR3: CASSSILGSGPNTGELFF. The CDR3 DNA reads as TGTGCCAGCAGCTCGATTCTGGGTAGCGGTCCGAACACCGGGGAGCTGTTTTTT.

The chain uses TRBV7-2 and TRBJ1-5; weak D call: TRBD1 (6 bases). From germline, CDR1 is SGHTA and CDR2 FQGNSA. The V end was cut by 5 bases, the J end by 6 bases, with 11 bases between. This CDR3 is 13 amino acids long. The CDR3: CASSQDRTQPQHF. As DNA, the CDR3 is TGTGCCAGCAGCCAAGACAGGACTCAGCCCCAGCATTTT. Full variable domain (outside the CDR3, taken from reference TRBV7-2 and TRBJ1-5): GAGVSQSPSNKVTEKGKDVELRCDPISGHTALYWYRQSLGQGLEFLIYFQGNSAPDKSGLPSDRFSAERTGGSVSTLTIQRTQQEDSAVYLCASSQDRTQPQHFGDGTRLSIL.

This chain connects TRBV6-1 to TRBJ2-1; no clear D gene. With 1 base removed from V and 0 bases from J, the gap between germline ends came to 10 bases. This CDR3 spans 16 amino acids. Looked up from germline, CDR1 is MNHNS and CDR2 is SASEGT. CDR3 loop: CASSEGAVNSYNEQFF. DNA of the CDR3: TGTGCCAGCAGTGAAGGGGCAGTCAACTCCTACAATGAGCAGTTCTTC.

This chain connects TRBV7-2 to TRBJ2-5; the D is unclear. The CDR3 is made up of 18 amino acids. V dropped 5 bases and J dropped 0 bases, with 22 bases sitting between them. Germline CDR1 is SGHTA and CDR2 is FQGNSA. Here the CDR3 reads CASSTITTVQAYQETQYF. The CDR3, as DNA: TGTGCCAGCAGCACCATCACGACGGTCCAGGCGTACCAAGAGACCCAGTACTTC. The whole variable domain, remainder taken from reference TRBV7-2 and TRBJ2-5, is GAGVSQSPSNKVTEKGKDVELRCDPISGHTALYWYRQSLGQGLEFLIYFQGNSAPDKSGLPSDRFSAERTGGSVSTLTIQRTQQEDSAVYLCASSTITTVQAYQETQYFGPGTRLLVL.

The chain joins TRBV7-9 to TRBJ2-7; D may be TRBD1 (5 bases). V lost 5 bases and J 6 bases, leaving 8 bases between the germline ends. The CDR3 sequence is 11 residues long. Germline V lookup: CDR1 SEHNR, CDR2 FQNEAQ (reference sequence). The CDR3 sequence is CASSGQGEQYF. Written as DNA, the CDR3 is TGTGCCAGCAGCGGCCAGGGCGAGCAGTACTTC.

V gene TRBV30 combines with J gene TRBJ2-6, with D tentatively TRBD1 (5 bases). CDR1 and CDR2 from the germline V gene are GTSNPN and SVGIG (reference sequence). CDR3 length: 13 amino acids. Trimming removed 6 bases from V and 3 bases from J, with 9 bases in between. Here the CDR3 reads CACWGFGANVLTF. The CDR3 DNA sequence: TGTGCCTGCTGGGGCTTTGGGGCCAACGTCCTGACTTTC. Drawing the rest from reference TRBV30 and TRBJ2-6, the complete variable domain is SQTIHQWPATLVQPVGSPLSLECTVEGTSNPNLYWYRQAAGRGLQLLFYSVGIGQISSEVPQNLSASRPQDRQFILSSKKLLLSDSGFYLCACWGFGANVLTFGAGSRLTVL.

V is TRBV5-1 and J is TRBJ2-7, with TRBD2 identical over 10 bases. V trimming: 2 bases; J trimming: 4 bases; junction bases outside the gene matches: 6. Per the germline V gene, CDR1 is SGHRS and CDR2 is YFSETQ. The CDR3 runs to 15 residues. CDR3 protein: CASSFSRTSGYEQYF. The CDR3 nucleotides are TGCGCCAGCAGCTTTTCTAGGACTAGCGGTTACGAGCAGTACTTC.

The chain couples TRBV6-5 to TRBJ1-2, with 7 bases matching TRBD1. Germline assignment: CDR1 MNHEY and CDR2 SVGAGI. J gave up 4 bases and V 4 bases, and 12 bases lay outside the gene matches. This CDR3 comprises 16 residues. The CDR3 loop reads CASSSLLATGTYGYTF. The DNA for the CDR3 is TGTGCCAGCAGTTCCCTCCTGGCGACAGGGACCTATGGCTACACCTTC.

The chain recombines TRBV7-2 with TRBJ1-5; D is ambiguous. From germline, CDR1 is SGHTA and CDR2 FQGNSA. Trimming removed 0 bases from V and 5 bases from J, with 5 bases in between. The CDR3 runs to 13 residues. The CDR3 region is CASSLAPDQPQHF. The CDR3 coding sequence is TGTGCCAGCAGCTTAGCTCCGGATCAGCCCCAGCATTTT.

The chain employs TRBV27 and TRBJ2-3; TRBD2 aligns across 9 bases. The germline V gene has CDR1 MNHEY and CDR2 SMNVEV (reference sequence). V was clipped by 0 bases and J by 10 bases; unmatched bases: 5. The CDR3 length is 14 residues. The CDR3 sequence is CASSLSLAGVSQYF. DNA for the CDR3: TGTGCCAGCAGTTTATCGTTAGCGGGAGTTTCGCAGTATTTT.

The rearrangement uses TRBV5-1 and TRBJ2-2; D is unresolved. Germline CDR1 reads SGHRS; CDR2 reads YFSETQ. Trimming took 4 bases from V and 3 from J, leaving 7 bases between them. CDR3 length: 13 amino acids. The CDR3 sequence is CASSLEYTGELFF. In DNA, the CDR3 is TGCGCCAGCAGCCTAGAGTACACCGGGGAGCTGTTTTTT.

The CDR3 here is CASRLPGLAESTDTQYF. The CDR3 DNA reads as TGTGCAAGTCGCTTACCGGGACTAGCGGAAAGCACAGATACGCAGTATTTT. The gene calls are TRBV12-2 and TRBJ2-3; the table's D call of TRBD2 was not tested on the DNA. TRBV12-2 is assigned pseudogene status. CDR3 size: 17 residues.

The chain joins TRBV6-6 to TRBJ2-2, with 9 bases fitting TRBD1. Trimming removed 5 bases from V and 6 bases from J; junction bases left unmatched: 10. The CDR3 consists of 16 residues. Per the germline V gene, CDR1 is MNHNY and CDR2 is SVGAGI (reference sequence). CDR3 coding DNA: TGTGCCAGCAGTCCGTCCGGGACAGGGTTAGCCGGGGAGCTGTTTTTT. It yields the protein CASSPSGTGLAGELFF.